Included here is one T cell receptor (beta chain) sequence, with context. This record belongs to a study of cytomegalovirus exposure and HLA in healthy donors. Study at large: Genotyping of roughly 400 donors showed that about 83% belonged to the Caucasian-associated ancestry cluster.

Vbeta (60) and Jbeta (13) primers were used in the PCR. Measured with immunoSEQ multiplex PCR; TCRdb has only the in-frame clones, and not every one. The sample holds 150,000 to 170,000 clones, approximately 80% seen once. This clonotype was sampled from a woman aged 40 to 50 in good health and CMV-seropositive. Sequencing input: PBMCs.

The DNA for the CDR3 is TGTGCCTGGAGCGTCCCCGCCCCAGGGATTCTCTCTGGAAACACCATATATTTT. This translates into CAWSVPAPGILSGNTIYF. V usage is TRBV30 and J usage is TRBJ1-3; TRBD1 might be the D (5 bases). Per the germline V gene, CDR1 is GTSNPN and CDR2 is SVGIG (reference sequence). The CDR3 is made up of 18 amino acids. V gave up 3 bases and J gave up 0 bases, with 21 bases separating them.